The 14 T cell receptor beta chains given below trace back to one sample, sequenced in a study of graft-versus-host responses after intestinal transplantation. Clones were sequenced by immunoSEQ multiplex PCR, and TCRdb holds only the in-frame ones, with some missing. Among about 120,000 clones listed, 90% were seen once. These TCRs' antigens remain unknown. This sample comprised unstimulated CD4+ T cells sorted from spleen or lymph node cells, obtained before intestinal transplant. All receptors derive from a human donor who received an intestinal transplant.

The rearrangement joins TRBV18 to TRBJ2-2; 7 nucleotides line up with TRBD1. The junction had 2 bases not matched to a gene; V was cut back by 4 bases and J by 3 bases. The CDR3 is made up of 14 amino acids. Germline CDR1 and CDR2: KGHSH and LQKENI. CDR3 residues: CASSLGQYTGELFF. Here the CDR3 DNA reads TGTGCCAGCTCACTGGGACAGTACACCGGGGAGCTGTTTTTT.

The chain carries TRBV27 and TRBJ1-1, with a weak D call TRBD1 (6 bases). This CDR3 is built from 17 residues. Trimming pared 4 bases from V and 2 bases from J, leaving 20 bases between. The germline V gene encodes CDR1 MNHEY and CDR2 SMNVEV (reference sequence). CDR3 amino acids: CASSSGTRGLTNTEAFF. Here the CDR3 DNA reads TGTGCCAGCAGTTCCGGGACAAGAGGGTTAACCAACACTGAAGCTTTCTTT.

The chain links TRBV9 to TRBJ1-1; 11 bases line up with TRBD1. The germline V gene has CDR1 SGDLS and CDR2 YYNGEE. With V trimmed by 3 bases and J by 5 bases, 6 bases remained unmatched. The CDR3 covers 15 residues. In DNA, the CDR3 is TGTGCCAGCAGCGCAGGGACAGGGGGTTGGACTGAAGCTTTCTTT. This translates into CASSAGTGGWTEAFF. The full variable domain, completed using reference TRBV9 and TRBJ1-1, is DSGVTQTPKHLITATGQRVTLRCSPRSGDLSVYWYQQSLDQGLQFLIQYYNGEERAKGNILERFSAQQFPDLHSELNLSSLELGDSALYFCASSAGTGGWTEAFFGQGTRLTVV.

The genes are TRBV15 and TRBJ1-4, with a possible D match to TRBD1 (6 bases). With 1 base removed from V and 14 bases from J, the gap between germline ends came to 20 bases. Germline CDR1 is LNHNV and CDR2 is YYDKDF (reference sequence). CDR3 length equals 15 residues. The CDR3 coding sequence is TGTGCCACCAGCAGAGTCCCGAACAAGGGGACACCTCTGTTTTTT. This translates into CATSRVPNKGTPLFF.

The rearrangement joins TRBV30 to TRBJ1-2; TRBD1 matches 7 bases. V was pared by 2 bases and J by 4 bases, with 1 base of the junction left unmatched. CDR3 length equals 12 residues. CDR1 and CDR2 from the germline V gene are GTSNPN and SVGIG (reference sequence). This CDR3 is CAWSRDSYGYTF. In DNA, the CDR3 is TGTGCCTGGAGTCGGGACAGCTATGGCTACACCTTC.

The V and J genes are TRBV10-2 and TRBJ2-1; D might be TRBD2 (5 bases). Germline V lookup: CDR1 WSHSY, CDR2 SAAADI. V lost 8 bases, J lost 0 bases, and 8 bases lay in between. The CDR3 covers 13 residues. The CDR3 here is CASSGSSYNEQFF. The CDR3, as DNA: TGCGCCAGCTCGGGGAGCTCCTACAATGAGCAGTTCTTC.

CDR3 loop: CARDRPLEAQYF. CDR3 bases: TGTGCCAGGGACAGGCCTCTTGAGGCCCAGTACTTC. The chain employs TRBV27 and TRBJ2-5, with TRBD1 matching over 7 bases. This CDR3 region has 12 residues. V lost 9 bases and J lost 9; bases outside the gene matches: 10. CDR1 is MNHEY, CDR2 SMNVEV, per germline (reference sequence).

This chain joins TRBV28 and TRBJ2-1; no firm D call. This CDR3 comprises 13 residues. Germline V gene sequence: CDR1 MDHEN, CDR2 SYDVKM. Trimming took 9 bases from V and 6 from J, leaving 15 bases between them. In DNA form, the CDR3 reads TGTGCCAGTATGGGCCCAGTCCGCAATGAGCAGTTCTTC. Translating gives CASMGPVRNEQFF.

The chain recombines TRBV9 with TRBJ2-1, with 16 bases that match TRBD2. This CDR3 contains 18 residues. The germline CDR1 and CDR2 sequences are SGDLS and YYNGEE. Losses at the gene ends were 4 bases for V and 7 bases for J; bases not matched to a gene: 11. DNA of the CDR3: TGTGCCAGCAGCCCCTACCACCCGGGACTAGCGGGGGGGAATGAGCAGTTCTTC. It translates to CASSPYHPGLAGGNEQFF.

The genes are TRBV5-1 and TRBJ2-1, with TRBD2 as a possible D gene (7 bases). This CDR3 has 15 amino acids. Per the germline V gene, CDR1 is SGHRS and CDR2 is YFSETQ. Trimming left V 4 bases short and J 6 bases short, with 17 bases between. The CDR3 region is CASSHLGAGANEQFF. In DNA form, the CDR3 reads TGCGCCAGCAGCCACCTGGGGGCGGGAGCCAATGAGCAGTTCTTC.

This clone occurred a few times. This chain joins TRBV18 and TRBJ2-5; D gene ambiguous. CDR3 length equals 13 residues. Germline CDR1 and CDR2: KGHSH and LQKENI. The germline V and J ends were trimmed by 0 bases and 5 bases, with 7 bases remaining between them. As DNA, the CDR3 is TGTGCCAGCTCACCACCGGCAGTGGAGACCCAGTACTTC. This gives the protein CASSPPAVETQYF.

The chain links TRBV10-3 to TRBJ2-1; 8 nucleotides match TRBD2. Germline V CDR1 and CDR2: ENHRY, SYGVKD. Trimming removed 2 bases from V and 4 bases from J; junction bases left unmatched: 7. There are 16 residues in the CDR3. The CDR3 loop reads CAISEEPSGPYNEQFF. The CDR3 DNA follows: TGTGCCATCAGTGAGGAACCTAGCGGGCCATACAATGAGCAGTTCTTC.

The chain couples TRBV15 to TRBJ1-3; D gene ambiguous. Germline V gives CDR1 LNHNV, CDR2 YYDKDF (reference sequence). Trimming took 0 bases from V and 0 from J, leaving 12 bases between them. CDR3 length: 17 amino acids. The CDR3 sequence: CATSRDLGAASGNTIYF. CDR3 nucleotides: TGTGCCACCAGCAGAGATCTGGGAGCGGCCTCTGGAAACACCATATATTTT. Combining the CDR3 with reference TRBV15 and TRBJ1-3 gives the whole variable domain DAMVIQNPRYQVTQFGKPVTLSCSQTLNHNVMYWYQQKSSQAPKLLFHYYDKDFNNEADTPDNFQSRRPNTSFCFLDIRSPGLGDTAMYLCATSRDLGAASGNTIYFGEGSWLTVV.

This clone was seen a few times. The chain recombines TRBV30 with TRBJ1-1, with unresolved D. The CDR3 spans 12 residues. Germline V gene data show CDR1 as GTSNPN and CDR2 as SVGIG (reference sequence). With 0 bases removed from V and 3 bases from J, the gap between germline ends came to 5 bases. This chain's CDR3 is CAWSVHDTEAFF. CDR3 in DNA: TGTGCCTGGAGTGTACATGACACTGAAGCTTTCTTT.